The 16 T cell receptor beta chains presented below share a single source sample, sequenced in a study of blood T cell repertoires in COVID-19. TCRdb's table, derived via immunoSEQ multiplex PCR, lists solely in-frame clones and lacks some. The table lists some 280,000 clones, 86% of them singletons. Sample: peripheral blood. Source of these receptors: a woman aged 30 to 39 with active or convalescent COVID-19.

The chain joins TRBV5-1 to TRBJ1-2; TRBD1 might be the D (6 bases). There are 14 residues in the CDR3. Trimming removed 5 bases from V and 0 bases from J, with 11 bases in between. Germline CDR1 SGHRS, CDR2 YFSETQ. The CDR3 loop reads CASSSGTTNYGYTF. The CDR3 region has the DNA TGCGCCAGCAGTTCCGGGACAACTAACTATGGCTACACCTTC.

V usage is TRBV27 and J usage is TRBJ1-2; possible D gene TRBD1, 6 bases. The germline CDR1 and CDR2 sequences are MNHEY and SMNVEV (reference sequence). This CDR3 is 13 amino acids long. V was clipped by 1 base and J by 8 bases, with 11 bases between them. CDR3 nucleotide sequence: TGTGCCAGCAGTTTATTACAGGGCAGCGGCTACACCTTC. This encodes CASSLLQGSGYTF.

The rearrangement uses TRBV2 and TRBJ1-1, with D possibly matching TRBD1 (6 bases). With 7 bases removed from V and 2 bases from J, the gap between germline ends came to 17 bases. The germline V gene encodes CDR1 SNHLY and CDR2 FYNNEI. This CDR3 comprises 15 residues. The DNA for the CDR3 is TGTGCCAGCAACAAAGGAAGGGGGGGTAACACTGAAGCTTTCTTT. Its translation is CASNKGRGGNTEAFF.

The chain recombines TRBV19 with TRBJ2-5; 8 positions match TRBD2. The CDR3 sequence is 15 residues long. Germline V CDR1 and CDR2: LNHDA, SQIVND (reference sequence). V was pared by 1 base and J by 2 bases, with 3 bases of the junction left unmatched. CDR3 residues: CASSIGGTRQETQYF. The CDR3 region has the DNA TGTGCCAGTAGTATAGGTGGGACTAGGCAAGAGACCCAGTACTTC.

The chain is built from TRBV7-9 and TRBJ2-3; 8 nucleotides match TRBD1. The CDR3 is made up of 16 amino acids. The V gene end was trimmed by 2 bases and the J gene end by 5 bases; junction bases not matched to a gene: 9. Germline CDR1 and CDR2: SEHNR and FQNEAQ (reference sequence). The CDR3 sequence is CASSLPLTGVEDTQYF. CDR3 nucleotide sequence: TGTGCCAGCAGCTTACCCCTGACAGGGGTGGAAGATACGCAGTATTTT.

The CDR3 spells CASSAWEGGDGYTF. The CDR3 DNA is TGTGCCAGCAGCGCATGGGAAGGGGGGGATGGCTACACCTTC. The chain is built from TRBV7-9 and TRBJ1-2, with a weak D call TRBD1 (6 bases). Germline assignment: CDR1 SEHNR and CDR2 FQNEAQ (reference sequence). V dropped 5 bases and J dropped 6 bases, with 16 bases sitting between them. CDR3 length: 14 amino acids.

V and J are TRBV21-1 and TRBJ2-1; the D segment call TRBD2 is taken from the table without a DNA check. TRBV21-1 is given as a pseudogene. The CDR3 is made up of 15 amino acids. The CDR3 spells CASSGGGRSGNEQFF. As DNA, the CDR3 is TGTGCCTCGAGTGGGGGAGGAAGGAGTGGCAATGAGCAGTTCTTC.

The chain links TRBV6-5 to TRBJ2-5; the match to TRBD2 covers 7 bases. V lost 8 bases, J lost 0 bases, and 6 bases stayed unmatched. CDR1 MNHEY and CDR2 SVGAGI come from the germline V gene. The CDR3 covers 14 residues. The CDR3, as DNA: TGTGCCAGCTCGGGGGGTGGGTACCAAGAGACCCAGTACTTC. The encoded protein is CASSGGGYQETQYF.

This clone was observed a handful of times. This chain uses TRBV7-9 with TRBJ1-4; D gene unclear. CDR1 and CDR2 (germline): SEHNR, FQNEAQ (reference sequence). V was pared by 2 bases and J by 8 bases, with 9 bases between. The CDR3 contains 13 residues. CDR3 region: CASSLNTPEKLFF. Here the CDR3 DNA reads TGTGCCAGCAGCTTAAACACCCCGGAAAAACTGTTTTTT.

This chain joins TRBV29-1 and TRBJ1-1; D call uncertain. V was shortened by 4 bases and J by 1 base, with 10 bases between the two germline ends. Germline V gene data show CDR1 as SQVTM and CDR2 as ANQGSEA. This CDR3 has 13 residues. In DNA, the CDR3 is TGCAGCGTTGCCGGCGGCCGGAACACTGAAGCTTTCTTT. This gives the protein CSVAGGRNTEAFF.

The chain links TRBV5-4 to TRBJ2-5; 7 bases match TRBD2. V lost 0 bases and J lost 5; bases outside the gene matches: 4. Germline CDR1 reads SGHNT; CDR2 reads YYREEE (reference sequence). The CDR3 extends over 14 amino acids. As DNA, the CDR3 is TGTGCCAGCAGCTTGGTCCGGGACTATGAGACCCAGTACTTC. This gives the protein CASSLVRDYETQYF.

The genes are TRBV19 and TRBJ2-7, with 10 bases lining up with TRBD1. Germline CDR1 reads LNHDA; CDR2 reads SQIVND (reference sequence). The CDR3 is 13 residues long. With V trimmed by 5 bases and J by 5 bases, 3 bases remained unmatched. The CDR3 loop reads CASSQGTGDEQYF. The DNA for the CDR3 is TGTGCCAGTAGTCAGGGGACAGGGGACGAGCAGTACTTC.

The V call is TRBV2, the J call TRBJ2-2, with TRBD2 identical over 13 bases. Germline CDR1 is SNHLY and CDR2 is FYNNEI. The CDR3 is 20 residues long. Unmatched junction bases numbered 16, after V lost 7 bases and J lost 2 bases. In DNA form, the CDR3 reads TGTGCCAGCACCAGACGCCCCACTAGCGGGGGGGCCGGTAACACCGGGGAGCTGTTTTTT. It specifies CASTRRPTSGGAGNTGELFF.

This chain connects TRBV5-1 to TRBJ2-6, with D unresolved. CDR3 length equals 16 residues. CDR1 is SGHRS and CDR2 is YFSETQ in the germline V gene. Between the trimmed V and J ends, which lost 0 bases and 0 bases, there was a span of 7 bases. The CDR3 DNA reads TGCGCCAGCAGCTTGGAGTCTAGCTCTGGGGCCAACGTCCTGACTTTC. This sequence encodes CASSLESSSGANVLTF.

The chain links TRBV4-3 to TRBJ1-4; D uncertain. Looked up from germline, CDR1 is LGHNA and CDR2 is YSLEER. Deletions cut 1 base from V and 1 base from J, with 10 bases between. This CDR3 comprises 16 residues. The CDR3 reads CASSQGTTLTNEKLFF. The CDR3 nucleotides are TGCGCCAGCAGCCAAGGAACCACATTAACTAATGAAAAACTGTTTTTT.

The CDR3 region is CASSLQGAKNTEAFF. In DNA, the CDR3 is TGTGCCAGCAGTTTACAGGGGGCGAAGAACACTGAAGCTTTCTTT. V is TRBV27 and J is TRBJ1-1, with TRBD1 matching over 8 bases. The J segment lost 1 base and the V segment lost 2 bases, leaving 3 bases of the junction unmatched. Germline V gene data show CDR1 as MNHEY and CDR2 as SMNVEV (reference sequence). The CDR3 sequence is 15 residues long.